This T cell receptor (beta chain) comes out of a study of blood T cell repertoires in COVID-19. Authors' processing steps: Cell counts per sample came from amplifying reference gene primers. TCRdb's copy holds only in-frame clones and misses some; the assay was immunoSEQ multiplex PCR. The V and J calls and clone size come from that table; D and trimming were worked out from the DNA. Of over 100,000 clones in the sample, 85% to 90% were seen once. Germline-derived CDR1 and CDR2 are SGHKS and YYEKEE (reference sequence). With V trimmed by 4 bases and J by 6 bases, 12 bases remained unmatched. The CDR3 is 15 amino acids.

V usage is TRBV5-5 and J usage is TRBJ2-7, with TRBD1 identical over 8 bases. The origin of this receptor is a man aged 50 or older with active COVID-19. What was sequenced was peripheral blood. CDR3: CASSPPTLGTGEQYF. Written as DNA, the CDR3 is TGTGCCAGCAGCCCTCCTACACTAGGGACAGGCGAGCAGTACTTC.